This T cell receptor (delta chain) was obtained from a study of gamma-delta chains in newborns, infants, children. Study overall: Microbial exposure reportedly drives polyclonal innate γδ T cell expansion after birth.

TCRdb repeated clone calling on the reads with CATT. Of more than 7,500 delta-chain clones detected, 20% to 25% appear once; the ten largest clones hold under 5%. This clone was observed a few times. The CDR3 is 14 amino acids. Germline V gene data show CDR1 as GEAIGNYY and CDR2 as EKD. V was pared by 3 bases and J by 1 base, with 11 bases between. V usage is TRDV2 and J usage is TRDJ1; no firm D call. This clonotype was sampled from a child who was a newborn, infant or young child, either healthy, febrile or measles-vaccinated (not recorded which). Source material: blood. The CDR3 DNA reads as TGTGCCTGTGACCCAATCCAATCCACCGATAAACTCATCTTT. It specifies CACDPIQSTDKLIF.